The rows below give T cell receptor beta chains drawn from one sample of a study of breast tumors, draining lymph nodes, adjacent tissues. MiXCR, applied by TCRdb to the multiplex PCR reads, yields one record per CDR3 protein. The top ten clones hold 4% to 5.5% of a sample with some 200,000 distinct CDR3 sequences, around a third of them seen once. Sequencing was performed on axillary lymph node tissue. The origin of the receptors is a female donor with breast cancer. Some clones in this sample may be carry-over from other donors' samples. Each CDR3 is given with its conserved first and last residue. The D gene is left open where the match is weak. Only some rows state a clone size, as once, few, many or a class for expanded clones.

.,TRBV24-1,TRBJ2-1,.,CATSAPLGTPPYNEQFF,TGTGCCACCAGTGCTCCCCTCGGGACCCCACCCTACAATGAGCAGTTCTTC
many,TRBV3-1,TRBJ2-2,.,CASSPQGSNTGELFF,TGTGCCAGCAGCCCACAGGGATCGAACACCGGGGAGCTGTTTTTT
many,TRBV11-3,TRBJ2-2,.,CASSLPTGNTGELFF,TGTGCCAGCAGCCTCCCGACAGGGAACACCGGGGAGCTGTTTTTT
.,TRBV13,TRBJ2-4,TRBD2,CASSSLGEGLAKNIQYF,TGTGCCAGCAGCTCATTAGGGGAGGGACTAGCCAAAAACATTCAGTACTTC
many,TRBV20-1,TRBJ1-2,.,CSAPDEGYTF,TGCAGTGCCCCGGACGAGGGCTACACCTTC
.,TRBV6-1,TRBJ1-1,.,CASTTDVTEAFF,TGTGCCAGCACAACGGACGTGACTGAAGCTTTCTTT
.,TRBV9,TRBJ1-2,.,CASSVTDSGNTF,TGTGCCAGCAGCGTGACAGACTCTGGAAACACCTTC
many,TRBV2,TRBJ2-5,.,CASSEELGETQYF,TGTGCCAGCAGTGAAGAGCTAGGGGAGACCCAGTACTTC
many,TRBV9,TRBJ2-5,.,CASSVGVQQETQSF,TGTGCCAGCAGCGTAGGAGTGCAACAAGAGACCCAGTCCTTC
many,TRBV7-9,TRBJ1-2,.,CASSSDRRRGTNYGYTF,TGTGCCAGCAGCTCGGATAGAAGAAGGGGGACTAACTATGGCTACACCTTC
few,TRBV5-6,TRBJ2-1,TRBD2,CAGSLALLAGGNEQFF,TGTGCCGGCAGCTTGGCCTTACTAGCGGGGGGCAATGAGCAGTTCTTC
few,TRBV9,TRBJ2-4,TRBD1,CASSAGTVDIQYF,TGTGCCAGCAGCGCTGGGACAGTTGACATTCAGTACTTC
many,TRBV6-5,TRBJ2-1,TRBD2,CASSHAGTSGRNEQFF,TGTGCCAGCAGTCACGCCGGGACTAGCGGGAGAAATGAGCAGTTCTTC
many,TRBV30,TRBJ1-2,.,CAWSVGDSWGYTF,TGTGCCTGGAGTGTAGGGGATTCTTGGGGCTACACCTTC
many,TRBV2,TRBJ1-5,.,CASSGGLSNQPQHF,TGTGCCAGCAGTGGGGGACTTAGCAATCAGCCCCAGCATTTT
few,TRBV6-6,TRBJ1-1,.,CASRNRGRDTEAFF,TGTGCCAGCAGAAATAGGGGGAGGGACACTGAAGCTTTCTTT
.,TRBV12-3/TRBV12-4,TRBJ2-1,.,CASTSDPPRNEQFF,TGTGCCAGCACCAGCGACCCGCCTAGGAATGAGCAGTTCTTC
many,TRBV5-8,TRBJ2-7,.,CASSLAWGTYEQYF,TGTGCCAGCAGCTTGGCATGGGGCACCTACGAGCAGTACTTC
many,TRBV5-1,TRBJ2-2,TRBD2,CASSSPRREEGTGELFF,TGCGCCAGCAGCTCTCCTAGGCGGGAGGAGGGCACCGGGGAGCTGTTTTTT
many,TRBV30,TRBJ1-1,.,CAWSVTENTEAFF,TGTGCCTGGAGTGTAACAGAGAACACTGAAGCTTTCTTT
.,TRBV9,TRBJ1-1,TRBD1,CASSPGDRYAEAFF,TGTGCCAGCAGCCCCGGGGACAGGTACGCTGAAGCTTTCTTT
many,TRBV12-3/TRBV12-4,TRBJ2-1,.,CASSLGRRYNEQFF,TGTGCCAGCAGTTTAGGGCGGAGATACAATGAGCAGTTCTTC
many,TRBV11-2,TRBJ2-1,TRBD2,CASSLDGRGNEQFF,TGTGCCAGCAGCTTAGACGGGAGGGGAAATGAGCAGTTCTTC
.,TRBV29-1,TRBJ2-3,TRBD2,CSSFYRGGATDTQYF,TGCAGCAGCTTCTATCGCGGGGGGGCGACAGATACGCAGTATTTT
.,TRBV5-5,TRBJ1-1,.,CASSLITEAFF,TGTGCCAGCAGCTTGATTACTGAAGCTTTCTTT
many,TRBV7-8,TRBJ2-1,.,CASSSYDLEFF,TGTGCCAGCAGCTCCTATGACTTAGAGTTCTTC
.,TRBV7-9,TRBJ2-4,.,CASSLGVQGGNIQYF,TGTGCCAGCAGCCTAGGGGTACAGGGGGGGAACATTCAGTACTTC
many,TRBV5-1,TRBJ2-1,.,CASSLDMPTENEQFF,TGCGCCAGCAGCCTGGACATGCCCACGGAAAATGAGCAGTTCTTC
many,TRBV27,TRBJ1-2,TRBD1,CASSTGTGGLYGYTF,TGTGCCAGCAGTACCGGGACAGGGGGCCTCTATGGCTACACCTTC
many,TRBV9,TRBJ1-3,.,CASSVGGQGSGNTIYF,TGTGCCAGCAGCGTAGGGGGTCAGGGATCTGGAAACACCATATATTTT
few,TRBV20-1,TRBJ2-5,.,CSATGPPQPQYF,TGCAGTGCCACAGGGCCGCCTCAGCCCCAGTACTTC
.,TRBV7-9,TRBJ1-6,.,CASSPKLGDHSPLHF,TGTGCCAGCAGCCCTAAGTTGGGGGATCATTCACCCCTCCACTTT
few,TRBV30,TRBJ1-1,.,CAWSRGRANTEAFF,TGTGCCTGGAGTAGGGGCAGGGCGAACACTGAAGCTTTCTTT
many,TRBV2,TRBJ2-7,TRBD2,CASAPGTSGMWRSYEQYF,TGTGCCAGCGCCCCGGGGACTAGCGGGATGTGGAGGTCCTACGAGCAGTACTTC
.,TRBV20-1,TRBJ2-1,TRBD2,CSATGLAGGGEQFF,TGCAGTGCAACTGGACTAGCGGGAGGGGGGGAGCAGTTCTTC
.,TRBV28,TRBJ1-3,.,CASLPLGGGLSGNTIYF,TGTGCCAGCTTACCTCTGGGGGGTGGATTATCTGGAAACACCATATATTTT
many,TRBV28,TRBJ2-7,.,CASSSPLRYEQYF,TGTGCCAGCAGTTCCCCGTTGCGGTACGAGCAGTACTTC
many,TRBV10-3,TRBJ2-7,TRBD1,CAISDVGPGGTYEQYF,TGTGCCATCAGTGATGTTGGGCCAGGGGGCACCTACGAGCAGTACTTC
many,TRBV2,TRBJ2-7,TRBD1,CASTYSGTGMAEQYF,TGTGCCAGCACTTATTCCGGGACAGGGATGGCCGAGCAGTACTTC
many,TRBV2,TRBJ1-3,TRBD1,CASSDRGPGNTIYF,TGTGCCAGCAGTGACAGGGGGCCTGGAAACACCATATATTTT
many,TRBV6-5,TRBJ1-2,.,CASSYSLGGKGYTF,TGTGCCAGCAGTTACTCGCTGGGGGGGAAAGGCTACACCTTC
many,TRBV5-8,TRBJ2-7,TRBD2,CASSSGLAASYEQYF,TGTGCCAGCAGCTCAGGACTAGCGGCTTCCTACGAGCAGTACTTC
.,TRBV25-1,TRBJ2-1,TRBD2,CASSAGTSGRNEQFF,TGTGCCAGCAGTGCTGGGACTAGCGGGAGGAATGAGCAGTTCTTC
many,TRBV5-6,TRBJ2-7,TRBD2,CASSLIAGAYEQYF,TGTGCCAGCAGCTTGATAGCGGGGGCCTACGAGCAGTACTTC
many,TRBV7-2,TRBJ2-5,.,CASSSGSVETQYF,TGTGCCAGCAGCTCTGGAAGCGTAGAGACCCAGTACTTC